This T cell receptor beta chain comes out of a study of T cells in Graves' hyperthyroidism and ophthalmopathy. Patients aged 18 to 65 had newly diagnosed hyperthyroidism lasting under 2 months. The diagnostic basis comprised clinical symptoms, serum thyroxine and TRAb, thyroid ultrasound and orbital computed tomography. Trimming removed 3 bases from V and 3 bases from J, with 17 bases in between. The CDR3 contains 15 residues. In germline, CDR1 is DFQATT, CDR2 SNEGSKA (reference sequence). Authors of the study amplified TCR beta CDR3 regions from RNA transcripts. TCR CDR3 underwent first-round RT-PCR with the HTBI primer set. TCRdb fed the multiplex PCR reads into MiXCR, producing one record per CDR3 protein. Here the sample spans 350,000 or so distinct CDR3 sequences, 17% being singletons.

The clonotype comes from a woman in her twenties or thirties with Graves' hyperthyroidism that later progressed to Graves' ophthalmopathy. Sequencing used blood. The V and J genes are TRBV20-1 and TRBJ2-5, with D possibly TRBD2 on 6 matching bases. The CDR3 spells CSARVTGTPEETQYF. The CDR3 DNA is TGCAGTGCTAGGGTCACCGGGACTCCAGAAGAGACCCAGTACTTC.